A single sample is the source of the 11 T cell receptor beta chains below, sequenced in a study of CD4 T cells in relation to SARS-CoV-2 and coronaviruses (dated by TCRdb to the early 2020s). CD4+ T cells from unexposed donors were collected before the COVID-19 pandemic (2011-2018). After around 10 days of culture, CD4+ T cells were isolated with the EasySep CD4+ T cell isolation kit. Libraries were made using the immunoSEQ multiplex PCR assay. Sourced from immuneACCESS, this table was stored by TCRdb with only in-frame sequences that have V and J called. A share of the clones is absent; for the studies checked, an unresolved V gene accounts for under half, and the remainder has no known explanation. This sample has 20,000 to 25,000 clones in its table, and around four fifths of those were observed once. Jointly, the top ten make up approximately 13% of the sample. Their recognized antigens are unknown.

Material for sequencing was CD4+ T cells from PBMCs, cultured in vitro. Source of these receptors: a human donor in good health.

In its sample, this clone was seen a few times. The rearrangement joins TRBV10-3 to TRBJ2-1; D is possibly TRBD1 or TRBD2 (5 bases each). Trimming left V 6 bases short and J 2 bases short, with 14 bases between. CDR3 length equals 15 residues. CDR1 is ENHRY, CDR2 SYGVKD, per germline. CDR3 residues: CAIRIGTEPYNEQFF. In nucleotides, the CDR3 is TGTGCCATCAGAATCGGGACGGAACCCTACAATGAGCAGTTCTTC.

The rearrangement links TRBV6-5 to TRBJ2-2, with TRBD2 matching over 10 bases. Per the germline V gene, CDR1 is MNHEY and CDR2 is SVGAGI. This CDR3 is 14 amino acids long. The CDR3 reads CATLAGVNTGELFF. As DNA, the CDR3 is TGTGCAACCCTAGCGGGAGTGAACACCGGGGAGCTGTTTTTT.

The J gene is TRBJ2-3, the V gene TRBV5-8, with 11 bases that match TRBD2. The junction had 5 bases not matched to a gene; V was cut back by 3 bases and J by 2 bases. CDR3 length equals 16 residues. Germline CDR1 is SGHTS and CDR2 is YDEGEE. Written as DNA, the CDR3 is TGTGCCAGCAGCTCCCTAGCGGGAGGCTACACAGATACGCAGTATTTT. It is translated as CASSSLAGGYTDTQYF.

V usage is TRBV30 and J usage is TRBJ1-2; 10 nucleotides match TRBD1. The germline gives CDR1 GTSNPN, CDR2 SVGIG (reference sequence). With V trimmed by 2 bases and J by 3 bases, 3 bases remained unmatched. CDR3 length: 14 amino acids. The CDR3 region is CAWSRDRGDYGYTF. The CDR3 DNA reads TGTGCCTGGAGTCGGGACAGGGGCGACTATGGCTACACCTTC.

The chain recombines TRBV7-3 with TRBJ2-3, with 16 nucleotides matching TRBD2. Germline CDR1 SGHTA, CDR2 FQGTGA. This CDR3 has 19 amino acids. J lost 2 bases, V lost 5 bases, and 10 bases had no gene match. DNA for the CDR3: TGTGCCAGCAGCCGATTCCCGGGACTAGCGGGAGGGGACACAGATACGCAGTATTTT. This sequence encodes CASSRFPGLAGGDTDTQYF.

The V and J genes are TRBV28 and TRBJ2-5; D uncertain. Germline loops: CDR1 MDHEN, CDR2 SYDVKM. This CDR3 region has 11 residues. V lost 11 bases and J 3 bases, leaving 10 bases between the germline ends. The CDR3 sequence is CAYQIEETQYF. DNA of the CDR3: TGTGCCTACCAGATTGAAGAGACCCAGTACTTC. The variable domain in full, with the rest retrieved from reference TRBV28 and TRBJ2-5, is DVKVTQSSRYLVKRTGEKVFLECVQDMDHENMFWYRQDPGLGLRLIYFSYDVKMKEKGDIPEGYSVSREKKERFSLILESASTNQTSMYLCAYQIEETQYFGPGTRLLVL.

This chain uses TRBV9 with TRBJ2-2; 10 positions match TRBD2. Germline CDR1 reads SGDLS; CDR2 reads YYNGEE. V lost 3 bases, J lost 8 bases, and 10 bases stayed unmatched. This CDR3 spans 16 amino acids. The CDR3, as DNA: TGTGCCAGCAGCGCGGCGCTAGCGGGAGCAGGAGGGGAGCTGTTTTTT. It encodes CASSAALAGAGGELFF.

A single count supports this clone. The chain links TRBV19 to TRBJ2-7, with 13 bases fitting TRBD2. Germline CDR1 is LNHDA and CDR2 is SQIVND (reference sequence). The CDR3 is 15 residues long. V shed 4 bases and J 4 bases; nucleotides not matched to a gene: 4. In DNA, the CDR3 is TGTGCCAGTAGTACTGGACTAGCGGGAGTGTACGAGCAGTACTTC. Translation: CASSTGLAGVYEQYF.

The chain carries TRBV15 and TRBJ2-2, with 7 bases fitting TRBD1. Germline V CDR1 and CDR2: LNHNV, YYDKDF (reference sequence). V lost 1 base to trimming and J lost 7 bases; unmatched junction nucleotides: 6. The CDR3 is made up of 15 amino acids. As DNA, the CDR3 is TGTGCCACCAGCAGAGTACCAAGGGGGCACGGGGAGCTGTTTTTT. Amino acids: CATSRVPRGHGELFF.

This clone was detected only once. In DNA form, the CDR3 reads TGTGCCAGCAGCGGACGACTAGCGGGAGTCCAAGAGACCCAGTACTTC. This gives the protein CASSGRLAGVQETQYF. V usage is TRBV7-9 and J usage is TRBJ2-5, with 12 nucleotides matching TRBD2. V lost 5 bases to trimming and J lost 1 base; unmatched junction nucleotides: 5. The CDR3 runs 16 residues. CDR1 is SEHNR and CDR2 is FQNEAQ in the germline V gene (reference sequence).

The chain joins TRBV10-3 to TRBJ2-7; D perhaps matches TRBD1 (6 bases). The ends were cut back, 5 bases at V and 3 bases at J, with 8 bases in the middle. The germline CDR1 and CDR2 sequences are ENHRY and SYGVKD. This CDR3 is 12 amino acids long. The CDR3 region is CAISNRDYEQYF. The CDR3 coding sequence is TGTGCCATCAGTAACAGGGACTACGAGCAGTACTTC.